This entry describes one T cell receptor beta chain. Its antigen is currently unknown. This sample is drawn from a study of cytomegalovirus exposure and HLA in healthy donors. Study-level points and caveats: Among TCR beta chains of equal frequency, HLA-associated ones were more clonally expanded in a later analysis. Researchers had no immune exposure information except CMV serostatus available.

Primers included in the PCR were 60 Vbeta and 13 Jbeta primers. Sequenced by immunoSEQ multiplex PCR; TCRdb stores in-frame clones only, minus some. This table has approximately 78,000 clones, over 50% appearing once. This CDR3 has 12 residues. Germline-derived CDR1 and CDR2 are LGHNA and YSLEER. J lost 14 bases, V lost 0 bases, and 3 bases had no gene match. Sequencing used PBMCs. The sequence derives from a man aged 40-49 years in good health and CMV-seropositive. This chain uses TRBV4-3 with TRBJ1-4; 7 bases are shared with TRBD1. CDR3 sequence reads: CASSQDDRALFF. The CDR3 nucleotides read TGCGCCAGCAGCCAAGACGACAGGGCGCTGTTTTTT.